Listed below are T cell receptor beta chains from one sample, sequenced in a study of T cells in Graves' hyperthyroidism and ophthalmopathy. Each CDR3 protein gets one entry after TCRdb re-called the multiplex PCR reads with MiXCR. Among some 550,000 distinct CDR3 sequences listed, 20% to 25% were seen once. The sample was blood. Receptors originate from a man aged 18 to 29 with Graves' hyperthyroidism. The CDR3 runs from the conserved cysteine through the conserved F or W. D genes are given only for firm matches. A clone size is listed for some rows: how often the clone was seen (once, few, many), or a class if it is expanded.

D: TRBD1
J: TRBJ2-2
V: TRBV15
size: many
DNA: TGTGCCACCAGCAGAGTCCTAGGACAGGGCAGCGGGGAGCTGTTTTTT
CDR3: CATSRVLGQGSGELFF

D: TRBD1
J: TRBJ2-2
V: TRBV11-2
size: .
DNA: TGTGCCAGCAGCTTAGATAGGGGCAGGGGGCTGACCGGGGAGCTGTTTTTT
CDR3: CASSLDRGRGLTGELFF

D: TRBD2
J: TRBJ2-3
V: TRBV2
size: many
DNA: TGTGCCAGCAGTTTCCGACTAGCGGGGTTACTCGCAGATACGCAGTATTTT
CDR3: CASSFRLAGLLADTQYF

D: TRBD1
J: TRBJ1-3
V: TRBV6-5
size: many
DNA: TGTGCCAGCAGTTACTCCCGGACAGGGGGAAGGGGAAACACCATATATTTT
CDR3: CASSYSRTGGRGNTIYF

D: TRBD2
J: TRBJ2-5
V: TRBV28
size: many
DNA: TGTGCCAGCAGTTTGGTGACTAGCGGGGTCGAGACCCAGTACTTC
CDR3: CASSLVTSGVETQYF

D: .
J: TRBJ2-2
V: TRBV15
size: .
DNA: TGTGCCACCAGCGGTTACAGGGACACCGGGGAGCTGTTTTTT
CDR3: CATSGYRDTGELFF

D: TRBD1
J: TRBJ1-5
V: TRBV30
size: .
DNA: TGTGCCTGGGACCGACAGGGGGATCAGTCCCAGCATTTT
CDR3: CAWDRQGDQSQHF

D: TRBD2
J: TRBJ2-5
V: TRBV28
size: .
DNA: TGTGCCAGCAGTCGGACTAGCGGGAGAAGAGAGACCCAGTACTTC
CDR3: CASSRTSGRRETQYF

D: .
J: TRBJ1-5
V: TRBV30
size: many
DNA: TGTGCCTGGAGTGTACCAGGGGAGAATCAGCCCCAGCATTTT
CDR3: CAWSVPGENQPQHF

D: .
J: TRBJ1-5
V: TRBV12-3/TRBV12-4
size: many
DNA: TGTGCCAGCAGTCCGACTTCCGAGGGAGGTCAGCCCCAGCATTTT
CDR3: CASSPTSEGGQPQHF

D: .
J: TRBJ1-2
V: TRBV12-3/TRBV12-4
size: once
DNA: TGTGCCAGCAGTCTACGGGGCCGAATTAACTATGGCTACACCTTC
CDR3: CASSLRGRINYGYTF

D: .
J: TRBJ1-5
V: TRBV6-2/TRBV6-3
size: .
DNA: TGTGCCAGCAGTTACCCCCCGCCCCTGGATCAGCCCCAGCATTTT
CDR3: CASSYPPPLDQPQHF

D: .
J: TRBJ1-5
V: TRBV9
size: many
DNA: TGTGCCAGCAGCGAAGGGACAATGGATAGCAATCAGCCCCAGCATTTT
CDR3: CASSEGTMDSNQPQHF

D: TRBD1
J: TRBJ1-2
V: TRBV28
size: many
DNA: TGTGCCAGCAGTTCCCTGACAGGGGGGTGGACTGGCTACACCTTC
CDR3: CASSSLTGGWTGYTF

D: .
J: TRBJ2-2
V: TRBV15
size: .
DNA: TGTGCCACCAGCAGAGTACAGGGGGAGCTGTTTTTT
CDR3: CATSRVQGELFF

D: TRBD2
J: TRBJ2-5
V: TRBV28
size: many
DNA: TGTGCCAGCACCTTAGCGGGGGCCGAAAAAGAGACCCAGTACTTC
CDR3: CASTLAGAEKETQYF

D: TRBD1
J: TRBJ1-5
V: TRBV24-1
size: many
DNA: TGTGCCACCAGTGGGGACAGCCGCAATCAGCCCCAGCATTTT
CDR3: CATSGDSRNQPQHF

D: TRBD2
J: TRBJ2-7
V: TRBV7-9
size: few
DNA: TGTGCCAGCAGCTTGACTAGCGGAAATCCCTACGAGCAGTACTTC
CDR3: CASSLTSGNPYEQYF

D: .
J: TRBJ1-1
V: TRBV24-1
size: many
DNA: TGTGCCACCAGTGATCCGGGGGGTAGAGCTTTCTTT
CDR3: CATSDPGGRAFF

D: .
J: TRBJ1-5
V: TRBV2
size: many
DNA: TGTGCCAGCCGGGCGCAGATCAATCAGCCCCAGCATTTT
CDR3: CASRAQINQPQHF

D: .
J: TRBJ1-1
V: TRBV13
size: few
DNA: TGTGCCAGCAGCTTAACCGATAACACTGGAGCTTTCTTT
CDR3: CASSLTDNTGAFF

D: .
J: TRBJ2-7
V: TRBV28
size: many
DNA: TGTGCCAGCAGCAAAAGGGACTCTAGCTCCTACGAGCAGTACTTC
CDR3: CASSKRDSSSYEQYF

D: .
J: TRBJ2-5
V: TRBV11-2
size: many
DNA: TGTGCCAGCAGTTCAGGGACGGGGGTAGAGACCCAGTACTTC
CDR3: CASSSGTGVETQYF

D: TRBD2
J: TRBJ2-7
V: TRBV11-2
size: many
DNA: TGTGCCAGACGGGGGGGATTCTACGAGCAGTACTTC
CDR3: CARRGGFYEQYF